Listed here are 31 T cell receptor beta chains from one sample, sequenced in a study of CD8 T cells in Susac syndrome. The RNA input was roughly 0.45 to 1 ug, and it was reverse transcribed with random hexamers. TCRdb itself ran the immunoSEQ multiplex PCR reads through MiXCR, one entry per CDR3 protein. The data hold fewer than 150,000 distinct CDR3 sequences, with approximately 95% observed a single time. Sequencing was performed on CD8+ T cells from PBMCs. Receptors originate from a human donor with Susac syndrome.

The rearrangement uses TRBV5-1 and TRBJ2-1; 8 bases fit TRBD2. V dropped 6 bases and J dropped 4; count of bases not matched to a gene: 9. Germline lookup yields CDR1 SGHRS and CDR2 YFSETQ. This CDR3 spans 15 amino acids. The CDR3 bases are TGCGCCAGCACCTCGGGAGGGGCGAGGTACAATGAGCAGTTCTTC. As protein: CASTSGGARYNEQFF.

This clonotype appeared a few times. This chain connects TRBV5-4 to TRBJ2-7, with D possibly being TRBD1 (6 bases). Deletions cut 4 bases from V and 5 bases from J, with 16 bases between. The CDR3 is made up of 14 amino acids. Germline V gene lookup returns CDR1 SGHNT and CDR2 YYREEE (reference sequence). Here the CDR3 reads CASSPTGELHEQYF. The CDR3 nucleotides are TGTGCCAGCAGCCCGACAGGCGAACTACACGAGCAGTACTTC.

This chain connects TRBV30 to TRBJ2-7, with TRBD2 matching over 9 bases. In germline, CDR1 is GTSNPN, CDR2 SVGIG (reference sequence). V gave up 3 bases and J gave up 5 bases; unmatched junction bases: 8. The CDR3 contains 14 residues. CDR3 coding DNA: TGTGCCTGGAGCCCCCCTAGCGGGGTAGACGAGCAGTACTTC. Protein product: CAWSPPSGVDEQYF.

The rearrangement uses TRBV9 and TRBJ1-2, with D maybe TRBD1 (5 bases). Trimming shortened V by 0 bases and J by 2 bases, and 14 bases separated the two germline ends. The CDR3 runs 16 residues. The V gene's germline CDR1 is SGDLS and CDR2 YYNGEE. In DNA form, the CDR3 reads TGTGCCAGCAGCGTAGCTGGGGCAGGGTGGAACTATGGCTACACCTTC. It translates to CASSVAGAGWNYGYTF.

V gene TRBV7-8 combines with J gene TRBJ2-1; D gene uncertain. This CDR3 region has 13 residues. Per the germline V gene, CDR1 is SGHVS and CDR2 is FQNEAQ. V lost 5 bases to trimming and J lost 9 bases, with 14 bases between them. Here the CDR3 DNA reads TGTGCCAGCAGCCGAAGACTGAGCAGTGAGCAGTTCTTC. Translated: CASSRRLSSEQFF.

The chain links TRBV28 to TRBJ2-5, with D perhaps being TRBD1 or TRBD2 (5 bases each). Germline V gives CDR1 MDHEN, CDR2 SYDVKM. The germline V and J ends were trimmed by 5 bases and 5 bases, with 15 bases remaining between them. The CDR3 length is 14 residues. In DNA, the CDR3 is TGTGCCAGCAGTCCCCTGGGGGTAGCGGAGACCCAGTACTTC. Its translation: CASSPLGVAETQYF.

The chain employs TRBV27 and TRBJ2-7; D possibly uses TRBD1 or TRBD2 (5 bases each). The CDR3 length is 13 residues. V gave up 8 bases and J gave up 1 base, with 12 bases separating them. Germline CDR1 MNHEY, CDR2 SMNVEV (reference sequence). CDR3: CASAFGASYEQYF. The CDR3 DNA reads TGTGCCAGCGCCTTCGGGGCTTCCTACGAGCAGTACTTC.

The CDR3 region is CSASWGPNTEAFF. Written as DNA, the CDR3 is TGCAGTGCTAGCTGGGGGCCCAACACTGAAGCTTTCTTT. The chain links TRBV20-1 to TRBJ1-1, with D possibly being TRBD1 (6 bases). The V and J ends lost 3 bases and 2 bases respectively, with 10 bases between them. Germline assignment: CDR1 DFQATT and CDR2 SNEGSKA (reference sequence). This CDR3 has 13 amino acids.

For the CDR3, the DNA is TGCAGTGCTAGAGGGGCAAGGAGCCTTACCTACGAGCAGTACTTC. Translation gives CSARGARSLTYEQYF. The rearrangement joins TRBV20-1 to TRBJ2-7, with D hard to call. Trimming took off 1 base at V and 2 bases at J, with 15 bases between the two ends. Germline V lookup: CDR1 DFQATT, CDR2 SNEGSKA (reference sequence). CDR3 length equals 15 residues.

This sequence joins TRBV12-3 or TRBV12-4 and TRBJ1-2; D might be TRBD1 (5 bases). Trimming stripped 5 bases from V and 2 bases from J, with 12 bases between. The CDR3 is made up of 14 amino acids. CDR3 loop: CASSISRENYGYTF. CDR3 nucleotides: TGTGCCAGCAGTATCTCCAGGGAGAACTATGGCTACACCTTC.

The chain has TRBV5-8 and TRBJ2-3; D is ambiguous. Germline V gene sequence: CDR1 SGHTS, CDR2 YDEGEE. The CDR3 totals 15 residues. Between the trimmed V and J ends, which lost 0 bases and 2 bases, there was a span of 10 bases. CDR3 protein: CASSLGPSSTDTQYF. As DNA, the CDR3 is TGTGCCAGCAGCTTGGGCCCCTCCTCCACAGATACGCAGTATTTT.

This clonotype was recorded once. This chain uses TRBV2 with TRBJ2-2; D is possibly TRBD1 (6 bases). Per the germline V gene, CDR1 is SNHLY and CDR2 is FYNNEI. The CDR3 has 16 amino acids. V was clipped by 7 bases and J by 1 base, with 16 bases between them. CDR3 sequence reads: CASISRGRGNTGELFF. CDR3 DNA: TGTGCCAGCATCTCCAGGGGCAGGGGGAACACCGGGGAGCTGTTTTTT.

This chain joins TRBV19 and TRBJ2-3; no firm D call. Trimming removed 3 bases from V and 0 bases from J, with 10 bases in between. Looked up from germline, CDR1 is LNHDA and CDR2 is SQIVND (reference sequence). The CDR3 is 15 residues long. CDR3 bases: TGTGCCAGTAGTATTCCCGGACCTAGCACAGATACGCAGTATTTT. Protein sequence: CASSIPGPSTDTQYF. Complete variable domain (other parts from reference TRBV19 and TRBJ2-3): DGGITQSPKYLFRKEGQNVTLSCEQNLNHDAMYWYRQDPGQGLRLIYYSQIVNDFQKGDIAEGYSVSREKKESFPLTVTSAQKNPTAFYLCASSIPGPSTDTQYFGPGTRLTVL.

This rearrangement joins TRBV20-1 to TRBJ1-1; D uncertain. Trimming stripped 3 bases from V and 10 bases from J, with 9 bases between. The CDR3 covers 10 residues. Germline assignment: CDR1 DFQATT and CDR2 SNEGSKA (reference sequence). This CDR3 reads CSASDGGAFF. CDR3 DNA: TGCAGTGCTAGCGATGGAGGAGCTTTCTTT.

Concerning this clonotype: The junction does not match germline at one end; this may be a read error. The CDR3 here is CASSPTRTGQETQYF. The CDR3 DNA reads as TGTGCTAGCAGCCCGACAAGGACAGGTCAAGAGACCCAGTACTTC. V gene TRBV7-7 combines with J gene TRBJ2-5; 7 positions agree with TRBD1. The CDR3 runs 15 residues. CDR1 SSHAT and CDR2 FNYEAQ come from the germline V gene (reference sequence).

V and J are TRBV5-1 and TRBJ1-1, with TRBD1 matching 8 bases. The germline gives CDR1 SGHRS, CDR2 YFSETQ. The V gene end was trimmed by 4 bases and the J gene end by 6 bases; junction bases not matched to a gene: 8. This CDR3 has 14 amino acids. CDR3 nucleotides: TGCGCCAGCAGCGTCACAGGGGGGAGAGCTGAAGCTTTCTTT. This gives the protein CASSVTGGRAEAFF.

This rearrangement joins TRBV4-1 to TRBJ1-1; D remains unclear. Trimming removed 1 base from V and 1 base from J, with 10 bases in between. The CDR3 runs to 15 residues. Germline V lookup: CDR1 MGHRA, CDR2 YSYEKL. The CDR3 DNA reads TGCGCCAGCAGCCAAGTTAAGATGGAGAACACTGAAGCTTTCTTT. It translates to CASSQVKMENTEAFF.

The chain recombines TRBV13 with TRBJ2-7; 7 bases fit TRBD1. The CDR3 consists of 15 residues. In germline, CDR1 is PRHDT, CDR2 FYEKMQ (reference sequence). The V segment lost 5 bases and the J segment 3 bases; nucleotides outside the gene matches: 10. CDR3 in amino acids: CASSASTQGLYEQYF. The CDR3 nucleotides read TGTGCCAGCAGCGCATCCACACAGGGGCTCTACGAGCAGTACTTC. Supplemented by reference TRBV13 and TRBJ2-7, the full variable domain reads AAGVIQSPRHLIKEKRETATLKCYPIPRHDTVYWYQQGPGQDPQFLISFYEKMQSDKGSIPDRFSAQQFSDYHSELNMSSLELGDSALYFCASSASTQGLYEQYFGPGTRLTVT.

The chain combines TRBV20-1 with TRBJ2-7; perhaps D is TRBD1 or TRBD2 (5 bases each). This CDR3 has 13 amino acids. Germline values: CDR1 DFQATT, CDR2 SNEGSKA (reference sequence). V dropped 0 bases and J dropped 6 bases, with 12 bases sitting between them. The CDR3 loop is CSAREGVGSEQYF. For the CDR3, the DNA is TGCAGTGCTAGAGAGGGGGTAGGTAGCGAGCAGTACTTC.

The chain carries TRBV12-3 or TRBV12-4 and TRBJ2-5; D unresolved. V lost 6 bases to trimming and J lost 2 bases, with 13 bases between them. This CDR3 contains 14 residues. The CDR3 here is CASRSWATQETQYF. The CDR3 nucleotides are TGTGCCAGCAGGTCTTGGGCGACTCAAGAGACCCAGTACTTC.

V and J are TRBV27 and TRBJ2-1; possibly TRBD1 for D (5 bases). The V end was cut by 3 bases, the J end by 7 bases, with 10 bases between. Germline-derived CDR1 and CDR2 are MNHEY and SMNVEV (reference sequence). CDR3 length: 13 residues. The CDR3 loop reads CASSFGPGNEQFF. CDR3 nucleotides: TGTGCCAGCAGTTTTGGGCCAGGGAATGAGCAGTTCTTC.

The chain combines TRBV6-1 with TRBJ2-1; perhaps TRBD1 as D (5 bases). This CDR3 contains 12 residues. With 7 bases removed from V and 9 bases from J, the gap between germline ends came to 13 bases. Germline values: CDR1 MNHNS, CDR2 SASEGT. For the CDR3, the DNA is TGTGCCAGCATTAATCAGGGCGCTGAGCAGTTCTTC. This sequence encodes CASINQGAEQFF.

This clonotype occurred once. The rearrangement uses TRBV5-1 and TRBJ1-1, with 7 positions matching TRBD1. J was trimmed by 2 bases and V by 7 bases; bases with no gene match: 14. This CDR3 contains 16 residues. Germline V CDR1 and CDR2: SGHRS, YFSETQ. The CDR3 coding sequence is TGCGCCAGCGGAGACGAATTGGGACAGTTTAACACTGAAGCTTTCTTT. Protein: CASGDELGQFNTEAFF. The variable domain in full, with the rest retrieved from reference TRBV5-1 and TRBJ1-1, is KAGVTQTPRYLIKTRGQQVTLSCSPISGHRSVSWYQQTPGQGLQFLFEYFSETQRNKGNFPGRFSGRQFSNSRSEMNVSTLELGDSALYLCASGDELGQFNTEAFFGQGTRLTVV.

J is TRBJ2-1 and V is TRBV2, with D perhaps matching TRBD1 (5 bases). Germline assignment: CDR1 SNHLY and CDR2 FYNNEI. Trimming stripped 7 bases from V and 5 bases from J, with 9 bases between. CDR3 length equals 12 residues. For the CDR3, the DNA is TGTGCCAGCATTGACAGAAACAATGAGCAGTTCTTC. Translation gives CASIDRNNEQFF.

This chain connects TRBV11-1 to TRBJ1-2; 9 bases are shared with TRBD1. The CDR3 spans 16 residues. Germline V gene lookup returns CDR1 SGHAT and CDR2 FQDESV (reference sequence). This CDR3 is CASSGILGTGMIGYTF. The CDR3 DNA reads TGTGCGAGCTCGGGAATCCTTGGGACAGGGATGATTGGCTACACCTTC.

This CDR3 is CASSYVGGIEQFF. The CDR3 bases are TGTGCCAGCAGTTACGTGGGGGGCATTGAGCAGTTCTTC. The genes are TRBV6-5 and TRBJ2-1; the D gene could be TRBD1 or TRBD2 (6 bases each). CDR3 length: 13 amino acids. The germline gives CDR1 MNHEY, CDR2 SVGAGI. Deletions cut 2 bases from V and 9 bases from J, with 11 bases between.

This rearrangement joins TRBV9 to TRBJ2-1; TRBD2 matches at 8 bases. The germline V gene encodes CDR1 SGDLS and CDR2 YYNGEE. This CDR3 region has 17 residues. The V gene end was trimmed by 1 base and the J gene end by 1 base; junction bases not matched to a gene: 7. The CDR3 is CASSVRGSGISYNEQFF. The CDR3 coding sequence is TGTGCCAGCAGCGTAAGGGGTAGCGGGATTTCCTACAATGAGCAGTTCTTC. The whole variable domain, filled in from reference TRBV9 and TRBJ2-1, reads DSGVTQTPKHLITATGQRVTLRCSPRSGDLSVYWYQQSLDQGLQFLIQYYNGEERAKGNILERFSAQQFPDLHSELNLSSLELGDSALYFCASSVRGSGISYNEQFFGPGTRLTVL.

The chain joins TRBV12-3 or TRBV12-4 to TRBJ2-1; 8 bases are shared with TRBD2. J was trimmed by 2 bases and V by 5 bases; bases with no gene match: 8. The CDR3 runs to 16 residues. CDR3 region: CASSRPREGPYNEQFF. For the CDR3, the DNA is TGTGCCAGCAGTCGACCCCGGGAGGGCCCCTACAATGAGCAGTTCTTC.

The chain employs TRBV30 and TRBJ2-2; 11 bases are shared with TRBD1. J lost 3 bases, V lost 2 bases, and 2 bases had no gene match. Germline-derived CDR1 and CDR2 are GTSNPN and SVGIG (reference sequence). The CDR3 extends over 15 amino acids. CDR3: CAWSRTGGHTGELFF. The CDR3 DNA reads as TGTGCCTGGAGTAGGACAGGGGGCCACACCGGGGAGCTGTTTTTT.

The chain is built from TRBV9 and TRBJ1-1; D remains ambiguous. From germline, CDR1 is SGDLS and CDR2 YYNGEE. V was clipped by 0 bases and J by 0 bases, with 15 bases between them. CDR3 length equals 17 residues. CDR3 in amino acids: CASSVAQNPYMNTEAFF. The CDR3 DNA sequence: TGTGCCAGCAGCGTAGCGCAAAACCCCTACATGAACACTGAAGCTTTCTTT. Looking up the rest from reference TRBV9 and TRBJ1-1 gives the full variable domain: DSGVTQTPKHLITATGQRVTLRCSPRSGDLSVYWYQQSLDQGLQFLIQYYNGEERAKGNILERFSAQQFPDLHSELNLSSLELGDSALYFCASSVAQNPYMNTEAFFGQGTRLTVV.

This clonotype was seen only once. The V call is TRBV12-3 or TRBV12-4, the J call TRBJ2-1; no definite D call. Trimming cost V 4 bases and J 8 bases, with 12 bases left between them. The CDR3 has 13 residues. CDR3 in amino acids: CASSSPLLDEQFF. The CDR3 region has the DNA TGTGCCAGCAGTTCCCCCCTATTAGATGAGCAGTTCTTC.